The rows below give T cell receptor beta chains drawn from one sample of a study of Ad26.COV2.S vaccination and SARS-CoV-2 variants. Only in-frame clones appear in the TCRdb table, and some are missing; sequencing was by immunoSEQ multiplex PCR. The data show about 480,000 clones, roughly 87% seen once. This material consisted of peripheral blood, taken in a trial of Ad26.COV2.S vaccine versus placebo. The receptors stem from a person between 18 and 65 years old who received the Ad26.COV2.S COVID-19 vaccine or a placebo. The CDR3 runs from the conserved cysteine through the conserved F or W. Fields, in order: J gene, clone size, CDR3 length, V gene, D gene, CDR3 protein, CDR3 DNA. A D gene is named only where the DNA matches it firmly. Only some rows state a clone size, as once, few, many or a class for expanded clones.

J: TRBJ1-1
size: once
length: 15
V: TRBV6-5
D: NA
CDR3: CASRLLGRGNTEAFF
DNA: TGTGCCAGCAGATTACTCGGACGTGGGAACACTGAAGCTTTCTTT

J: TRBJ2-1
size: NA
length: 13
V: TRBV27
D: TRBD1
CDR3: CASSVGQGTEQFF
DNA: TGTGCCAGCAGTGTCGGACAGGGCACTGAGCAGTTCTTC

J: TRBJ2-7
size: NA
length: 12
V: TRBV30
D: TRBD2
CDR3: CAWVYSSGAPYF
DNA: TGTGCCTGGGTTTACTCTAGCGGCGCTCCCTACTTC

J: TRBJ1-4
size: once
length: 15
V: TRBV9
D: TRBD1
CDR3: CASSSSGTGGEKLFF
DNA: TGTGCCAGCAGCTCCTCTGGGACAGGGGGTGAAAAACTGTTTTTT

J: TRBJ1-5
size: NA
length: 14
V: TRBV7-8
D: NA
CDR3: CASSLEGGVRPQHF
DNA: TGTGCCAGCAGCTTAGAAGGTGGGGTTCGGCCCCAGCATTTT

J: TRBJ1-1
size: NA
length: 12
V: TRBV5-6
D: NA
CDR3: CASSLTGPEAFF
DNA: TGTGCCAGCAGCTTGACGGGGCCTGAAGCTTTCTTT

J: TRBJ2-3
size: NA
length: 16
V: TRBV7-3
D: NA
CDR3: CASSLMQGHGADTQYF
DNA: TGTGCCAGCAGCTTAATGCAGGGGCACGGGGCAGATACGCAGTATTTT

J: TRBJ2-1
size: NA
length: 16
V: TRBV24-1
D: TRBD2
CDR3: CATSDLAAPTYNEQFF
DNA: TGTGCCACCAGTGATCTAGCGGCTCCTACCTACAATGAGCAGTTCTTC

J: TRBJ2-1
size: NA
length: 14
V: TRBV18
D: NA
CDR3: CASSPPGTYNEQFF
DNA: TGTGCCAGCTCACCACCGGGGACCTACAATGAGCAGTTCTTC

J: TRBJ1-2
size: NA
length: 13
V: TRBV6-1
D: NA
CDR3: CASSEARVSGYTF
DNA: TGTGCCAGCAGTGAAGCAAGGGTTTCGGGCTACACCTTC

J: TRBJ1-5
size: NA
length: 14
V: TRBV2
D: NA
CDR3: CASSVRASNQPQHF
DNA: TGTGCCAGCAGTGTGAGGGCCAGCAATCAGCCCCAGCATTTT

J: TRBJ2-6
size: once
length: 17
V: TRBV27
D: NA
CDR3: CASSHPGVGYGANVLTF
DNA: TGTGCCAGCAGCCACCCTGGGGTGGGGTACGGGGCCAACGTCCTGACTTTC

J: TRBJ2-1
size: NA
length: 15
V: TRBV5-1
D: TRBD2
CDR3: CASSLAGRVNNEQFF
DNA: TGCGCCAGCAGCTTGGCCGGGAGGGTGAACAATGAGCAGTTCTTC

J: TRBJ2-7
size: once
length: 12
V: TRBV15
D: NA
CDR3: CATTGPFYEQYF
DNA: TGTGCCACTACGGGACCATTTTACGAGCAGTACTTC

J: TRBJ2-7
size: NA
length: 12
V: TRBV5-5
D: NA
CDR3: CASSPDLYEQYF
DNA: TGTGCCAGCAGCCCTGATCTGTACGAGCAGTACTTC

J: TRBJ2-1
size: NA
length: 15
V: TRBV6-4
D: NA
CDR3: CASSDRQGLYNEQFF
DNA: TGTGCCAGCAGTGACAGGCAGGGCTTATACAATGAGCAGTTCTTC

J: TRBJ2-3
size: NA
length: 16
V: TRBV9
D: NA
CDR3: CASSSGPAASTDTQYF
DNA: TGTGCCAGCAGTAGTGGCCCCGCGGCCAGTACAGATACGCAGTATTTT

J: TRBJ2-1
size: NA
length: 24
V: TRBV21-1
D: NA
CDR3: CASSKIPVSAPSNLTEDRYNEQFF
DNA: TGTGCCAGCAGCAAAATCCCCGTTAGCGCCCCCTCGAACCTAACAGAAGACCGGTACAATGAGCAGTTCTTC

J: TRBJ1-2
size: NA
length: 17
V: TRBV15
D: TRBD1
CDR3: CATSGPGQGESGYGYTF
DNA: TGTGCCACCAGCGGTCCGGGACAGGGGGAGAGTGGCTATGGCTACACCTTC

J: TRBJ2-1
size: few
length: 13
V: TRBV7-2
D: NA
CDR3: CASSSGYYNEQFF
DNA: TGTGCCAGCAGCTCGGGGTATTACAATGAGCAGTTCTTC

J: TRBJ2-3
size: once
length: 16
V: TRBV11-2
D: TRBD2
CDR3: CASSSWTSGRGDTQYF
DNA: TGTGCCAGCAGCTCCTGGACTAGCGGGAGGGGAGATACGCAGTATTTT

J: TRBJ1-2
size: once
length: 13
V: TRBV7-9
D: NA
CDR3: CASSLDFQGVYTF
DNA: TGTGCCAGCAGCTTAGATTTCCAGGGAGTCTACACCTTC

J: TRBJ2-7
size: NA
length: 13
V: TRBV3-1/TRBV3-2
D: NA
CDR3: CASSQLVGYEQYF
DNA: TGTGCCAGCAGCCAACTGGTGGGGTACGAGCAGTACTTC

J: TRBJ2-2
size: NA
length: 15
V: TRBV19
D: TRBD2
CDR3: CASSPTGLHTGELFF
DNA: TGTGCCAGTAGCCCTACGGGACTACACACCGGGGAGCTGTTTTTT

J: TRBJ1-2
size: NA
length: 16
V: TRBV4-3
D: TRBD1
CDR3: CASSQVGTGDSVGYTF
DNA: TGCGCCAGCAGCCAAGTTGGGACAGGGGATTCTGTTGGCTACACCTTC

J: TRBJ2-3
size: many
length: 13
V: TRBV2
D: NA
CDR3: CASSGQVINTQYF
DNA: TGTGCCAGCAGTGGGCAGGTCATAAATACGCAGTATTTT

J: TRBJ2-2
size: NA
length: 14
V: TRBV4-1
D: NA
CDR3: CASSQSTVNGELFF
DNA: TGCGCCAGCAGCCAATCGACTGTGAACGGGGAGCTGTTTTTT

J: TRBJ1-6
size: NA
length: 16
V: TRBV6-1
D: NA
CDR3: CASSEASSPFYSPLHF
DNA: TGTGCCAGCAGTGAAGCATCGTCGCCGTTCTACTCACCCCTCCACTTT

J: TRBJ2-7
size: NA
length: 15
V: TRBV7-6
D: TRBD2
CDR3: CASSPRAGEVYEQYF
DNA: TGTGCCAGCAGCCCCCGCGCGGGAGAAGTCTACGAGCAGTACTTC

J: TRBJ1-2
size: few
length: 15
V: TRBV6-5
D: TRBD1
CDR3: CASRPGQGPYYGYTF
DNA: TGTGCCAGCAGGCCGGGACAGGGCCCTTACTATGGCTACACCTTC

J: TRBJ2-7
size: NA
length: 13
V: TRBV5-1
D: NA
CDR3: CASSLARSHEQYF
DNA: TGCGCCAGCAGCTTGGCTAGGAGCCACGAGCAGTACTTC

J: TRBJ2-1
size: NA
length: 14
V: TRBV18
D: NA
CDR3: CASSLAGSYNEQFF
DNA: TGTGCCAGCTCACTAGCCGGGTCCTACAATGAGCAGTTCTTC

J: TRBJ2-1
size: NA
length: 16
V: TRBV28
D: TRBD2
CDR3: CASTQRGGGPYNEQFF
DNA: TGTGCCAGCACTCAAAGGGGCGGGGGACCCTACAATGAGCAGTTCTTC

J: TRBJ1-1
size: NA
length: 12
V: TRBV9
D: NA
CDR3: CASSALGGRAFF
DNA: TGTGCCAGCAGCGCTCTTGGGGGCCGAGCTTTCTTT

J: TRBJ2-5
size: NA
length: 16
V: TRBV15
D: TRBD1
CDR3: CATSTLGQGPQETQYF
DNA: TGTGCCACCAGCACCCTCGGACAGGGGCCACAAGAGACCCAGTACTTC

J: TRBJ2-1
size: NA
length: 16
V: TRBV7-9
D: TRBD1
CDR3: CASSLGRDSLYNEQFF
DNA: TGTGCCAGCAGCTTAGGAAGGGACAGCCTCTACAATGAGCAGTTCTTC

J: TRBJ2-1
size: NA
length: 11
V: TRBV11-3
D: NA
CDR3: CASSLTDEQFF
DNA: TGTGCCAGCAGCTTAACCGATGAGCAGTTCTTC

J: TRBJ2-1
size: few
length: 17
V: TRBV9
D: TRBD2
CDR3: CASSVGSGRSSYNEQFF
DNA: TGTGCCAGCAGCGTAGGGTCCGGGAGGAGCTCCTACAATGAGCAGTTCTTC

J: TRBJ2-5
size: NA
length: 11
V: TRBV30
D: NA
CDR3: CAWSPEETQYF
DNA: TGTGCCTGGAGTCCGGAGGAGACCCAGTACTTC

J: TRBJ2-7
size: NA
length: 15
V: TRBV19
D: TRBD2
CDR3: CASRPASGGSYEQYF
DNA: TGTGCCAGTAGACCCGCTAGCGGGGGCTCCTACGAGCAGTACTTC

J: TRBJ2-1
size: NA
length: 15
V: TRBV2
D: TRBD1
CDR3: CASSSPGQGFPEQFF
DNA: TGTGCCAGCAGTTCGCCGGGACAGGGTTTCCCTGAGCAGTTCTTC

J: TRBJ2-5
size: NA
length: 14
V: TRBV7-2
D: TRBD1
CDR3: CASSQGQGKETQYF
DNA: TGTGCCAGCAGCCAAGGACAGGGGAAAGAGACCCAGTACTTC

J: TRBJ2-3
size: NA
length: 16
V: TRBV13
D: TRBD2
CDR3: CASSPPAGAHTDTQYF
DNA: TGTGCCAGCAGCCCTCCAGCGGGAGCACACACAGATACGCAGTATTTT

J: TRBJ2-7
size: NA
length: 15
V: TRBV7-2
D: NA
CDR3: CASSLAQRQTYEQYF
DNA: TGTGCCAGCAGCTTAGCGCAGCGGCAGACCTACGAGCAGTACTTC

J: TRBJ1-6
size: few
length: 14
V: TRBV28
D: TRBD1
CDR3: CASSLGTGYSPLHF
DNA: TGTGCCAGCAGTTTAGGGACAGGGTACTCACCCCTCCACTTT

J: TRBJ2-5
size: NA
length: 13
V: TRBV7-2
D: NA
CDR3: CASSLVSRETQYF
DNA: TGTGCCAGCAGCTTAGTGAGCAGAGAGACCCAGTACTTC

J: TRBJ2-7
size: NA
length: 13
V: TRBV10-3
D: TRBD1
CDR3: CATGTGNSYEQYF
DNA: TGTGCCACTGGGACAGGGAACTCCTACGAGCAGTACTTC

J: TRBJ1-2
size: NA
length: 13
V: TRBV7-3
D: TRBD1
CDR3: CASSLGQGYGYTF
DNA: TGTGCCAGCAGCTTAGGACAGGGCTATGGCTACACCTTC

J: TRBJ2-2
size: NA
length: 14
V: TRBV7-2
D: NA
CDR3: CASSSSTGPGELFF
DNA: TGTGCCAGCAGCTCCTCGACGGGACCCGGGGAGCTGTTTTTT

J: TRBJ2-1
size: NA
length: 13
V: TRBV19
D: NA
CDR3: CASSIGRNNEQFF
DNA: TGTGCCAGTAGTATTGGCAGGAATAATGAGCAGTTCTTC

J: TRBJ2-2
size: NA
length: 15
V: TRBV30
D: TRBD2
CDR3: CAWDLAGVGSGELFF
DNA: TGTGCCTGGGATCTAGCGGGAGTCGGATCCGGGGAGCTGTTTTTT

J: TRBJ2-6
size: NA
length: 16
V: TRBV6-2/TRBV6-3
D: NA
CDR3: CASSYPRGSGANVLTF
DNA: TGTGCCAGCAGTTACCCCCGCGGCTCCGGGGCCAACGTCCTGACTTTC

J: TRBJ2-3
size: once
length: 15
V: TRBV24-1
D: NA
CDR3: CATSDPLTTQSEQYF
DNA: TGTGCCACCAGTGATCCCCTGACCACCCAGTCGGAGCAGTATTTT

J: TRBJ2-7
size: NA
length: 19
V: TRBV28
D: NA
CDR3: CASSPNHKHQGLVSYEQYF
DNA: TGTGCCAGCAGTCCCAACCATAAACATCAGGGGCTGGTCTCCTACGAGCAGTACTTC